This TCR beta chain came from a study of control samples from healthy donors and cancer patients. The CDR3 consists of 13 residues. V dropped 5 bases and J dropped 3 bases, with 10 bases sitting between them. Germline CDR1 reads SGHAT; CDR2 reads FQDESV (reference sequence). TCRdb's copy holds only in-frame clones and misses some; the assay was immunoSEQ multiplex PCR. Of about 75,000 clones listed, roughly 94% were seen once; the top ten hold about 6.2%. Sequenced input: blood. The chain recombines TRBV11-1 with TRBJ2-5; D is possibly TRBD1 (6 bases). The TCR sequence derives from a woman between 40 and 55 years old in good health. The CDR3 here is CASSPGHKETQYF. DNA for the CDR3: TGTGCCAGCAGCCCGGGACATAAAGAGACCCAGTACTTC.